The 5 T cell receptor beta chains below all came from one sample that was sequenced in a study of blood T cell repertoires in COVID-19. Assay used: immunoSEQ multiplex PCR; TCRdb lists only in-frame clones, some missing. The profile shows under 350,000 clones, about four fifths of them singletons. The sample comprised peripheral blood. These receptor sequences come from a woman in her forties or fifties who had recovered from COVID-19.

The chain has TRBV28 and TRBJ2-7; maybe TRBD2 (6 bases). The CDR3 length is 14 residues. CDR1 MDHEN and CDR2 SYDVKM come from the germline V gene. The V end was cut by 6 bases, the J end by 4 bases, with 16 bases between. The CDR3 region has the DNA TGTGCCAGCAGCCCTGGGGGGAGTCGGTACGAGCAGTACTTC. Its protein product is CASSPGGSRYEQYF. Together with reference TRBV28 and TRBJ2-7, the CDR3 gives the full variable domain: DVKVTQSSRYLVKRTGEKVFLECVQDMDHENMFWYRQDPGLGLRLIYFSYDVKMKEKGDIPEGYSVSREKKERFSLILESASTNQTSMYLCASSPGGSRYEQYFGPGTRLTVT.

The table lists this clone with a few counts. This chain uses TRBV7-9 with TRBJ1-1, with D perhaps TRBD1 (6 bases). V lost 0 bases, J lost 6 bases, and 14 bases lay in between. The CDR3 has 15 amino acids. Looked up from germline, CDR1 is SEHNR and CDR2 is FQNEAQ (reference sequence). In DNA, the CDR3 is TGTGCCAGCAGCTTAGCCCAGGGGCGCGTGGCTGAAGCTTTCTTT. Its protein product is CASSLAQGRVAEAFF.

The CDR3 loop is CASSTLRTTRALGYTF. The CDR3 DNA sequence: TGTGCCAGCAGCACCCTCAGGACAACCAGGGCCCTTGGCTACACCTTC. The chain uses TRBV6-2 or TRBV6-3 and TRBJ1-2, with a possible D match to TRBD1 (5 bases). Trimming took off 6 bases at V and 7 bases at J, with 24 bases between the two ends. The germline CDR1 and CDR2 sequences are MNHEY and SVGEGT. The CDR3 has 16 amino acids.

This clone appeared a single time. CDR3 amino acids: CASSPRTSGRDTQYF. For the CDR3, the DNA is TGTGCCAGCAGCCCTCGGACTAGCGGGAGGGATACGCAGTATTTT. V usage is TRBV11-2 and J usage is TRBJ2-3; 14 bases fit TRBD2. Losses at the gene ends were 5 bases for V and 6 bases for J; bases not matched to a gene: 4. Per germline, CDR1 SGHAT and CDR2 FQNNGV. The CDR3 extends over 15 amino acids.

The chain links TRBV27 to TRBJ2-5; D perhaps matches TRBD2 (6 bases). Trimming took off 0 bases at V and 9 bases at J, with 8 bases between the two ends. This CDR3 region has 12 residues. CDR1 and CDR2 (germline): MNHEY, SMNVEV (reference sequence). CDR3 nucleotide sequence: TGTGCCAGCAGTTTATCGACGGGGGCCCAGTACTTC. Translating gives CASSLSTGAQYF.